This T cell receptor beta chain was found in a study of blood T cells in healthy people across ages (dated by TCRdb to the mid-2010s). Describing the broader study: Template switching captured roughly one uniquely barcoded TCR beta cDNA molecule per two T cells in model experiments. Donors of different ages were randomly distributed across sequencing lanes to avoid experimental bias. To track age-related changes in TCR beta repertoire diversity, the study relied on deep sequencing normalized with unique cDNA molecular identifiers. Two additional independent replicas of 1 million unique cDNA reads from the same blood draw were analyzed for two donors (one aged 18 to 30 and one aged 80 or older). The donors were divided into four age groups: young (average approximately 16 years), middle-aged (about 39), aged (about 60) and long-lived (roughly 88).

Here is what the overall study found, with its caveats: Compared with the aged group, the long-lived group had more naive CD4+ T cells, fewer expanded clones and increased TCR diversity, a pattern suggesting age selection. Observed TCR beta diversity correlated strongly with the percentage of naive T cells measured by flow cytometry. Observed TCR beta diversity per million T cells fell roughly linearly with age, and a significant reduction was already apparent by age around 40. Bulk unsorted PBMC profiling prevented conclusive comparison of naive and antigen-experienced compartments. Estimates of total diversity from one million sequenced T cells were regarded as lower bounds and underestimates. The CMV infection status of donors was not known, potentially confounding age-related changes in expanded clonotypes.

The sample holds a few counts of this clonotype. The specificity of this receptor is unknown. No qualities accompany the bases; no much larger clone lies one base away. The approximately 39 donors, aged roughly 6 to 100 years, were systemically healthy Caucasian individuals from Russia. Approximately 9.3 milliliters of peripheral blood were collected from each donor into EDTA-treated Vacutainer tubes. Ficoll-Paque density-gradient centrifugation was used to isolate PBMCs, with at least 6 million per sample. Trizol reagent was used to extract total RNA from the PBMCs, yielding at least 5.5 micrograms per sample. The percentages of naive CD45RAhigh/CD27high T cells were determined by flow cytometry on a PBMC aliquot from every donor. The CDR3 covers 16 residues, taking in both the cysteine and the phenylalanine. The kept DNA is CDR3 alone, 48 bases in frame from the first base. CDR1 and CDR2, per the germline V gene, are SGHTA and FQGNSA. At the junction V is shortened by 2 bases and J by 2 bases, with 15 bases in between.

The library was generated by 5' RACE. A second about 7 to 12 cycle PCR used a sample-barcoded 5' primer and a J-beta primer mix. A template-switch 5' adaptor carrying 12 random nucleotides introduced a unique molecular identifier onto each TCR beta cDNA molecule. At least 2.5 million CDR3-containing paired-end reads were obtained from each sample. First-strand cDNA was synthesized from all RNA with the Mint cDNA synthesis kit, primed by a TRBC-specific oligonucleotide. Following uracil-DNA glycosylase treatment, a first 18-cycle PCR with universal primers M1SS and BC2_uni_R was performed on all cDNA. As for the original processing: For normalization, 1 million high-quality reads were randomly selected from each sample, with every read carrying a distinct molecular identifier. Reads with shared molecular identifiers were discarded instead of being binned into consensus sequences. MiTCR, with a Q25 quality threshold and the strictest error-elimination algorithm, was used for CDR3 identification, clonotype clustering and error correction. Lower-bound total TCR beta diversity was estimated with a nonparametric unseen species model using Euler transformation. TCRdb passed the public sequencing reads through fastp at Q25 and MiXCR, retaining productive beta sequences. Under each unique CDR3 protein, matching rows form one entry showing the most common genes and DNA. TCRdb's processing, not the study's, gives the V and J calls here. The sample records 1.8 million or so distinct CDR3 sequences, about two fifths of which are singletons. The biggest ten clones account for roughly 24% of the sample.

The clonotype comes from a human donor in good health. Recombination joined TRBV7-2 with TRBJ2-5; the D gene is possibly TRBD2, with 6 bases matching. The sequenced sample was blood. Here the CDR3 is given as CASSLSLSSGQETQYF. The DNA is TGTGCCAGCAGCTTAAGTTTGAGTAGCGGACAAGAGACCCAGTACTTC.